The present TCR beta chain was sequenced within a study of esophageal squamous cell carcinoma under preoperative chemotherapy. Stated time point: before preoperative PTX-NDP chemotherapy. MiXCR, applied by TCRdb to the PCR reads, yields one record per CDR3 protein. The sample has thousands of distinct CDR3 sequences, less than 35% seen once. This clonotype was counted a few times. CDR3 size: 12 residues. V lost 6 bases, J lost 4 bases, and 9 bases lay in between. CDR1 is MDHEN and CDR2 is SYDVKM in the germline V gene. The sequence was obtained from a human donor with esophageal squamous cell carcinoma. The donor label of this sample is uncertain. The V gene is TRBV28, the J gene TRBJ1-2; D remains unclear. This material was acquired from a patient given preoperative chemotherapy. DNA of the CDR3: TGTGCCAGCAGCCCCGGTAGCTATGGCTACACCTTC. It encodes CASSPGSYGYTF.